These 13 T cell receptor beta chains were all obtained from the same sample, sequenced in a study of blood T cell repertoires in COVID-19. Using immunoSEQ multiplex PCR, the repertoire was profiled, and TCRdb retains in-frame clones only, with some absent. The data show 260,000 or so clones, around four fifths seen once. The material sequenced was PBMCs or T cells enriched from blood (not recorded which). Source of these receptors: a woman aged 40 to 50 who had been exposed to COVID-19.

The chain combines TRBV28 with TRBJ1-4; D gene ambiguous. CDR3 size: 14 residues. CDR1 and CDR2 from the germline V gene are MDHEN and SYDVKM. V dropped 4 bases and J dropped 8 bases, with 14 bases sitting between them. CDR3 in amino acids: CASSSSGVGEKLFF. CDR3 bases: TGTGCCAGCAGTTCTTCCGGGGTTGGGGAAAAACTGTTTTTT.

This sequence joins TRBV6-5 and TRBJ1-2, with D possibly matching TRBD1 (5 bases). CDR3 length: 15 amino acids. The germline V gene has CDR1 MNHEY and CDR2 SVGAGI. The V and J ends lost 5 bases and 0 bases respectively, with 13 bases between them. This CDR3 reads CASSRGTVPNYGYTF. As DNA, the CDR3 is TGTGCCAGCAGTCGCGGGACGGTCCCTAACTATGGCTACACCTTC.

The rearrangement joins TRBV19 to TRBJ2-1, with 12 bases identical to TRBD2. Germline V gives CDR1 LNHDA, CDR2 SQIVND (reference sequence). The CDR3 sequence is 16 residues long. J was trimmed by 4 bases and V by 5 bases; bases with no gene match: 6. CDR3 residues: CASSPTSGGSYNEQFF. CDR3 bases: TGTGCCAGTAGTCCGACTAGCGGGGGATCGTACAATGAGCAGTTCTTC.

V is TRBV5-1 and J is TRBJ2-5; tentatively, D is TRBD2 (5 bases). The length of the CDR3 is 14 residues. The V and J ends lost 2 bases and 5 bases respectively, with 13 bases between them. Germline CDR1 SGHRS, CDR2 YFSETQ. The CDR3 protein is CASSFDTSPETQYF. The CDR3 bases are TGCGCCAGCAGCTTCGATACTAGTCCCGAGACCCAGTACTTC. Looking up the rest from reference TRBV5-1 and TRBJ2-5 gives the full variable domain: KAGVTQTPRYLIKTRGQQVTLSCSPISGHRSVSWYQQTPGQGLQFLFEYFSETQRNKGNFPGRFSGRQFSNSRSEMNVSTLELGDSALYLCASSFDTSPETQYFGPGTRLLVL.

The chain has TRBV5-1 and TRBJ2-3; 14 bases fit TRBD2. CDR1 and CDR2 (germline): SGHRS, YFSETQ. CDR3 length: 16 amino acids. The V gene end was trimmed by 4 bases and the J gene end by 3 bases; junction bases not matched to a gene: 4. The CDR3 here is CASSPGTSGGTDTQYF. CDR3 DNA sequence: TGCGCCAGCAGCCCAGGGACTAGCGGGGGTACAGATACGCAGTATTTT.

The rearrangement uses TRBV3-1 (or the pseudogene TRBV3-2) and TRBJ1-1, with a weak D call TRBD1 (6 bases). Germline loops: CDR1 LGHDT, CDR2 YNNKEL (reference sequence). CDR3 length: 17 amino acids. The V end was cut by 4 bases, the J end by 4 bases, with 22 bases between. The DNA of the CDR3 is TGTGCCAGCAGCCCTCAGTCAATCCCGACAGGTTCCACTGAAGCTTTCTTT. Protein: CASSPQSIPTGSTEAFF.

In nucleotides, the CDR3 is TGTGCCAGCAGCGTAGCGGGGGAAATAGGCGAGCAGTACTTC. This sequence encodes CASSVAGEIGEQYF. The rearrangement joins TRBV9 to TRBJ2-7, with D maybe TRBD2 (6 bases). Germline V lookup: CDR1 SGDLS, CDR2 YYNGEE. The length of the CDR3 is 14 residues. With 0 bases removed from V and 6 bases from J, the gap between germline ends came to 13 bases.

The J gene is TRBJ2-7, the V gene TRBV25-1; 8 nucleotides align to TRBD1. Germline values: CDR1 MGHDK, CDR2 SYGVNS. The CDR3 covers 15 residues. The ends lost 6 bases at V and 4 bases at J; junction bases unmatched: 11. This CDR3 reads CASSPGRGRWYEQYF. In DNA form, the CDR3 reads TGTGCCAGCAGCCCCGGCAGGGGGCGATGGTACGAGCAGTACTTC.

The chain employs TRBV19 and TRBJ1-2, with 12 bases aligning to TRBD1. With V trimmed by 8 bases and J by 6 bases, 10 bases remained unmatched. The CDR3 has 15 residues. From germline, CDR1 is LNHDA and CDR2 SQIVND (reference sequence). CDR3: CASHLGGQGAHGYTF. CDR3 DNA: TGTGCCAGTCACCTGGGGGGACAGGGGGCGCATGGCTACACCTTC.

This sequence joins TRBV7-9 and TRBJ2-7; 14 bases are a match to TRBD2. V trimming: 8 bases; J trimming: 4 bases; junction bases outside the gene matches: 1. The CDR3 is 13 residues long. CDR1 is SEHNR and CDR2 is FQNEAQ in the germline V gene (reference sequence). The CDR3 here is CASGTSGGYEQYF. In DNA, the CDR3 is TGTGCCAGCGGGACTAGCGGGGGTTACGAGCAGTACTTC.

This clone was detected once. The rearrangement links TRBV7-8 to TRBJ2-7; perhaps TRBD1 as D (5 bases). The CDR3 is made up of 10 amino acids. Trimming cost V 7 bases and J 7 bases, with 8 bases left between them. In germline, CDR1 is SGHVS, CDR2 FQNEAQ. This CDR3 reads CASTKGEQYF. The CDR3 DNA reads TGTGCCAGCACCAAGGGGGAGCAGTACTTC.

J is TRBJ2-7 and V is TRBV28, with 10 bases aligning to TRBD1. Trimming removed 4 bases from V and 3 bases from J; junction bases left unmatched: 3. The CDR3 sequence is 14 residues long. Germline loops: CDR1 MDHEN, CDR2 SYDVKM. This CDR3 is CASSSGTGVYEQYF. CDR3 DNA: TGTGCCAGCAGTTCCGGGACAGGGGTCTACGAGCAGTACTTC.

This chain connects TRBV10-1 to TRBJ1-1; 12 nucleotides line up with TRBD1. The V and J ends lost 9 bases and 5 bases, in that order; junction bases with no gene match: 7. Per germline, CDR1 WNHNN and CDR2 SYGVQD (reference sequence). This CDR3 spans 14 amino acids. The CDR3 loop is CARTGTGGYTEAFF. The CDR3 DNA follows: TGCGCCAGAACCGGGACAGGGGGCTATACTGAAGCTTTCTTT.